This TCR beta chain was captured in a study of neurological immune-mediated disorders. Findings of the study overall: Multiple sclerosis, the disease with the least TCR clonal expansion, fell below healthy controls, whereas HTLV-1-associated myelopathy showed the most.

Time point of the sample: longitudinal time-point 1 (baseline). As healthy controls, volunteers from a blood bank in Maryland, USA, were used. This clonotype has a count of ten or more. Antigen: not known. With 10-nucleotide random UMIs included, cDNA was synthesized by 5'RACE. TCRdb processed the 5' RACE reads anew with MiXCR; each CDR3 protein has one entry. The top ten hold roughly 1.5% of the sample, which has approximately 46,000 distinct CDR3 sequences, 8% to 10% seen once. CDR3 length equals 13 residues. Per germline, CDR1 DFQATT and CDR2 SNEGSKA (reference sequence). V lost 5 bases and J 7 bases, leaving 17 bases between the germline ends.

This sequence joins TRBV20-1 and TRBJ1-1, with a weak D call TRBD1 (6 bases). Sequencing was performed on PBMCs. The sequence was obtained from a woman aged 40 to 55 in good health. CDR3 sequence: CSAVRGEQDEAFF. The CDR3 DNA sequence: TGCAGTGCTGTAAGGGGGGAACAGGATGAAGCTTTCTTT.